This is a list of T cell receptor beta chains from one sample in a study of naive and memory T cell subsets. TCRdb redid the calling of the 5' RACE reads with MiXCR, one entry per CDR3 protein. In the table there are 58,000 or so distinct CDR3 sequences, 7.6% of which are singletons. Receptors were obtained from a female donor in good health. Both conserved end residues are part of each CDR3. D genes are given only for firm matches. Clone size is stated in some rows and not others, as once, few, many or a class when expanded.

J gene | clone size | D gene | V gene | CDR3 DNA | CDR3 protein
TRBJ1-6 | many | TRBD1 | TRBV5-1 | TGCGCCAGCAGCTTCCAGGGGGATAATTCACCCCTCCACTTT | CASSFQGDNSPLHF
TRBJ1-5 | many | - | TRBV20-1 | TGCAGTGCTAGATCCTCCCTCAAGGGACTGGGGAATCAGCCCCAGCATTTT | CSARSSLKGLGNQPQHF
TRBJ2-2 | few | - | TRBV5-1 | TGCGCCAGCAGACACTCAGCGGTTCTGGAGGCCGGGGAGCTGTTTTTT | CASRHSAVLEAGELFF
TRBJ1-1 | many | TRBD1 | TRBV12-3/TRBV12-4 | TGTGCCAGCAGGCGGGGACAGCTGAACACTGAAGCTTTCTTT | CASRRGQLNTEAFF
TRBJ2-1 | few | TRBD1 | TRBV5-1 | TGCGCCAGCAGCTCAGAACAGGGGACCTACAATGAGCAGTTCTTC | CASSSEQGTYNEQFF
TRBJ1-2 | many | TRBD1 | TRBV15 | TGTGCCACCAGCAGAGATTTTGGGACAGCTAACTATGGCTACACCTTC | CATSRDFGTANYGYTF
TRBJ1-3 | many | - | TRBV7-2 | TGTGCCAGCAGCTTTCAGGGTGCTGGAAACACCATATATTTT | CASSFQGAGNTIYF
TRBJ2-3 | - | - | TRBV28 | TGTGCCAGCAGTTTATGGGGCGGGAAGAGCACAGATACGCAGTATTTT | CASSLWGGKSTDTQYF
TRBJ2-1 | many | TRBD2 | TRBV4-3 | TGCGCCAGCAGCCAAGCCCTTACTAGCGGGGGGGCATATGAGCAGTTCTTC | CASSQALTSGGAYEQFF
TRBJ1-1 | many | - | TRBV7-2 | TGTGCCAGCAGCTTAGAGTTCCAGAACACTGAAGCTTTCTTT | CASSLEFQNTEAFF
TRBJ2-1 | many | - | TRBV20-1 | TGCAGTGCTAGTTCACCGGCGGGGCCGGTCAATGAGCAGTTCTTC | CSASSPAGPVNEQFF
TRBJ1-3 | many | - | TRBV12-3/TRBV12-4 | TGTGCCAGCAGTTTTAGGAGGGGTTCTGGAAACACCATATATTTT | CASSFRRGSGNTIYF
TRBJ2-3 | few | - | TRBV5-6 | TGTGCCAGCAGCTTCTACTCCGACAGCACAGATACGCAGTATTTT | CASSFYSDSTDTQYF
TRBJ1-1 | many | - | TRBV6-2/TRBV6-3 | TGTGCCAGCAGTTACAATTCGAAGAACACTGAAGCTTTCTTT | CASSYNSKNTEAFF
TRBJ2-3 | many | TRBD2 | TRBV7-2 | TGTGCCAGCAGCACGAGCGGGGTCAGCACAGATACGCAGTATTTT | CASSTSGVSTDTQYF
TRBJ2-3 | - | - | TRBV7-2 | TGTGCCAGCAGCTTCCAGGCGGGGAGCACAGATACGCAGTATTTT | CASSFQAGSTDTQYF
TRBJ2-7 | - | - | TRBV14 | TGTGCCAGCAGCCACGGGGGTCACGAGCAGTACTTC | CASSHGGHEQYF
TRBJ2-3 | many | - | TRBV29-1 | TGCAGCGTTAGCAGGGCTAGCACAGATACGCAGTATTTT | CSVSRASTDTQYF
TRBJ1-1 | - | - | TRBV15 | TGTGCCACCGCGGACCCGAACACTGAAGCTTTCTTT | CATADPNTEAFF
TRBJ2-1 | few | TRBD2 | TRBV6-2/TRBV6-3 | TGTGCCAGCAGCCCCCAAACTAGCGCTGAGCAGTTCTTC | CASSPQTSAEQFF
TRBJ2-3 | - | - | TRBV29-1 | TGCAGCGTTATTAGTGGGGATACGCAGTATTTT | CSVISGDTQYF
TRBJ2-5 | many | - | TRBV7-2 | TGTGCCAGCAGCTTAGTGGGCCGACAAGAGACCCAGTACTTC | CASSLVGRQETQYF
TRBJ2-7 | few | TRBD2 | TRBV6-2/TRBV6-3 | TGTGCCAGTTTCGGGACTACCTCTTACGAGCAGTACTTC | CASFGTTSYEQYF
TRBJ2-1 | few | - | TRBV12-3/TRBV12-4 | TGTGCCAGCACCACCGGGCTCACGGAGGATGAGCAGTTCTTC | CASTTGLTEDEQFF
TRBJ2-3 | few | - | TRBV28 | TGTGCCAGCACAGACGGGAGCACAGATACGCAGTATTTT | CASTDGSTDTQYF
TRBJ2-2 | few | TRBD1 | TRBV4-3 | TGCGCCAGCAGCCAAGTGTACAGGGGGGACGGGGAGCTGTTTTTT | CASSQVYRGDGELFF
TRBJ1-3 | few | - | TRBV3-1 | TGTGCCAGCAGCCAATATGTTTCCACTGGAAACACCATATATTTT | CASSQYVSTGNTIYF
TRBJ2-1 | many | TRBD2 | TRBV6-6 | TGTGCCAGCAGTACCCCACTAGCGGGGACCTACAATGAGCAGTTCTTC | CASSTPLAGTYNEQFF
TRBJ1-2 | many | - | TRBV29-1 | TGCAGCGTTGAAGATGGGACCAACTATGGCTACACCTTC | CSVEDGTNYGYTF
TRBJ2-4 | few | - | TRBV19 | TGTGCCAGCTTCAGTCCAGCCAAAAACATTCAGTACTTC | CASFSPAKNIQYF
TRBJ1-2 | few | - | TRBV19 | TGTGCCAGTAGTATAGAGTCGGGGGCGCGCGGCTACACCTTC | CASSIESGARGYTF
TRBJ1-2 | many | TRBD1 | TRBV6-2/TRBV6-3 | TGTGCCAGTGTGGACAGGAGCCTCTATGGCTACACCTTC | CASVDRSLYGYTF
TRBJ1-1 | - | TRBD1 | TRBV2 | TGTGCCAGCAGGACGACAGGGCATCCGAACACTGAAGCTTTCTTT | CASRTTGHPNTEAFF
TRBJ1-1 | many | - | TRBV6-6 | TGTGCCAGCAGTACCCGTGGGACAAAAACCGACACTGAAGCTTTCTTT | CASSTRGTKTDTEAFF
TRBJ2-1 | many | - | TRBV4-3 | TGCGCCAGCAGCCAAGATTTCCGGAACAATGAGCAGTTCTTC | CASSQDFRNNEQFF
TRBJ2-1 | - | TRBD2 | TRBV5-1 | TGCGCCAGCAGCTCTGAAGGACTAGCGGGGTCTAATGAGCAGTTCTTC | CASSSEGLAGSNEQFF
TRBJ1-4 | many | - | TRBV6-5 | TGTGCCAGCAGTTACTCGAAGTCGGAAGATGAAAAACTGTTTTTT | CASSYSKSEDEKLFF
TRBJ2-1 | - | - | TRBV30 | TGTGCCTGGAGAAAGCGGAGTGAGCAGTTCTTC | CAWRKRSEQFF
TRBJ2-5 | many | - | TRBV4-2 | TGTGCCAGCAGCCAAGGCCCTGGGCTAGAGACCCAGTACTTC | CASSQGPGLETQYF
TRBJ2-4 | few | - | TRBV7-9 | TGTGCCAGCAGCTTATTAGGACAGAGACTAGCCAAAAACATTCAGTACTTC | CASSLLGQRLAKNIQYF
TRBJ1-6 | few | - | TRBV5-4 | TGTGCCAGCAGCTTGGGGACAGCCGATTTTTCACCCCTCCACTTT | CASSLGTADFSPLHF
TRBJ1-5 | medium-sized | - | TRBV4-2 | TGTGCCAGCAGCCAAGATTGGGCCAATCAGCCCCAGCATTTT | CASSQDWANQPQHF
TRBJ1-4 | - | - | TRBV12-3/TRBV12-4 | TGTGCCAGCAGTTTCGGAATCGGCAGGTCAACTAATGAAAAACTGTTTTTT | CASSFGIGRSTNEKLFF
TRBJ2-3 | many | TRBD2 | TRBV7-2 | TGTGCCAGCGACTTAGCGGGGGGCCGGGGAGATACGCAGTATTTT | CASDLAGGRGDTQYF
TRBJ1-2 | few | - | TRBV6-6 | TGTGCCAGCACCTCTGCCTCCAGAAACTATGGCTACACCTTC | CASTSASRNYGYTF
TRBJ2-2 | many | - | TRBV4-3 | TGCGCCAGCCGCACGACGGCAGGGTGGAACACCGGGGAGCTGTTTTTT | CASRTTAGWNTGELFF
TRBJ1-1 | many | - | TRBV20-1 | TGCAGTGCTAGGGACAACTTGAACACTGAAGCTTTCTTT | CSARDNLNTEAFF
TRBJ1-5 | - | TRBD1 | TRBV9 | TGTGCCAGCAGCTCTAGCGGGACAGGTCCTTATAGCAATCAGCCCCAGCATTTT | CASSSSGTGPYSNQPQHF
TRBJ2-1 | few | - | TRBV6-2/TRBV6-3 | TGTGCCAGTCGTCCTCTGGCGGGGACCTACAATGAGCAGTTCTTC | CASRPLAGTYNEQFF
TRBJ1-5 | many | - | TRBV18 | TGTGCCAGCTCACCAGGGAGGGGCAATCAGCCCCAGCATTTT | CASSPGRGNQPQHF
TRBJ2-5 | - | - | TRBV2 | TGTGCCAGCATAGAGCACGATTACCAAGAGACCCAGTACTTC | CASIEHDYQETQYF
TRBJ2-1 | - | TRBD1 | TRBV11-2 | TGTGCCAGCAGAAAAAGGGGGCTGTACAATGAGCAGTTCTTC | CASRKRGLYNEQFF
TRBJ1-1 | many | - | TRBV20-1 | TGCAGTGCAGGAGTGGATATGAACACTGAAGCTTTCTTT | CSAGVDMNTEAFF
TRBJ1-3 | - | TRBD1 | TRBV19 | TGTGCCAGTAGCCTACAGGGGGCCGACTCTGGAAACACCATATATTTT | CASSLQGADSGNTIYF